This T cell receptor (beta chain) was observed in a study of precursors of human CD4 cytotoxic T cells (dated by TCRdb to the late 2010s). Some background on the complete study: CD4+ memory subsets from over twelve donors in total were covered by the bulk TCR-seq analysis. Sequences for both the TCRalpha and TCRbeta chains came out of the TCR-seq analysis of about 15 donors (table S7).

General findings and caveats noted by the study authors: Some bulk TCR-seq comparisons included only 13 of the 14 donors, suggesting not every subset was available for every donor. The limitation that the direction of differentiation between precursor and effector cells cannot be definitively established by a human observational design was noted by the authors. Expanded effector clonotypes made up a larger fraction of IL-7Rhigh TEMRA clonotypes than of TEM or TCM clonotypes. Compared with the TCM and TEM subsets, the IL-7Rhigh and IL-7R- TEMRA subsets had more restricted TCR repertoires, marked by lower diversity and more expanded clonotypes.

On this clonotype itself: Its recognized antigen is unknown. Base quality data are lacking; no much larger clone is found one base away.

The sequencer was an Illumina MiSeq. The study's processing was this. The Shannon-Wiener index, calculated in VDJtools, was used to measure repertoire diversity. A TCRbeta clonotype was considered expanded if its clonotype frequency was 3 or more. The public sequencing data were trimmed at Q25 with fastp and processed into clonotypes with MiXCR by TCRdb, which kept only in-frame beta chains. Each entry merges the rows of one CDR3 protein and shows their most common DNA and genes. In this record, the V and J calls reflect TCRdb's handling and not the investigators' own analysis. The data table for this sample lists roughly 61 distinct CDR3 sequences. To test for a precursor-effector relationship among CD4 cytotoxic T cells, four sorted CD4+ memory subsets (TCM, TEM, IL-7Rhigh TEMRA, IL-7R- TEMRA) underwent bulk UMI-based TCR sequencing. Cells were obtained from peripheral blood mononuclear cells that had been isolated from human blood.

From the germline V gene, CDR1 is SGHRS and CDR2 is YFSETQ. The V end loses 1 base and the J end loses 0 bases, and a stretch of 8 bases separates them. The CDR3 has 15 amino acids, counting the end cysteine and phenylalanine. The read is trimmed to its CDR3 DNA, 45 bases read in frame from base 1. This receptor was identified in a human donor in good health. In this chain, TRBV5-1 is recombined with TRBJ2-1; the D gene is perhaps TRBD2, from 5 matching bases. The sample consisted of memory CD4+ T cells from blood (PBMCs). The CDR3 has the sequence CASSLPSSSYNEQFF. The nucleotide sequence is TGCGCCAGCAGCTTGCCTAGCAGCTCCTACAATGAGCAGTTCTTC. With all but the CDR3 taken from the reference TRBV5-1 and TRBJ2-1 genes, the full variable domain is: KAGVTQTPRYLIKTRGQQVTLSCSPISGHRSVSWYQQTPGQGLQFLFEYFSETQRNKGNFPGRFSGRQFSNSRSEMNVSTLELGDSALYLCASSLPSSSYNEQFFGPGTRLTVL.